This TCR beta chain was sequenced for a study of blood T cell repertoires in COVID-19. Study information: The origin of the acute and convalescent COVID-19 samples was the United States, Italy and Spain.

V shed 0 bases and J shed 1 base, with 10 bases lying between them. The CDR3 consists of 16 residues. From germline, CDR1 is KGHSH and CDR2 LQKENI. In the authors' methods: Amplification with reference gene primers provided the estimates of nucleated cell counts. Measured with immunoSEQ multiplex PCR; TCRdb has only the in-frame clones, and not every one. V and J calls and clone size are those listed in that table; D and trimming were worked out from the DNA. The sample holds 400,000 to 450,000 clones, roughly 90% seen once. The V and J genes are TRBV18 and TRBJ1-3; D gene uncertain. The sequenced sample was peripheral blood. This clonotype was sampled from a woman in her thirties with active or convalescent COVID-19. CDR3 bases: TGTGCCAGCTCACCACCCGCGGGGTCGTCTGGAAACACCATATATTTT. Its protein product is CASSPPAGSSGNTIYF.